The clone carrying this TCR beta chain was seen a handful of times. The antigen is not known. The source of the sample is a study of cytomegalovirus exposure and HLA in healthy donors. Across the whole study: Sequencing of about 179 million T cells in an earlier analysis found 100 million or so unique TCR beta sequences.

Study-level points and caveats: TCR beta V segments were, for the most part, productive about 87% or about 30% of the time in an earlier analysis. It was taken for granted in presence/absence analyses that sequencing depth across donors was roughly uniform.

PCR was performed using 60 Vbeta and 13 Jbeta primers. The protocol was immunoSEQ multiplex PCR, while the TCRdb copy is restricted to in-frame clones and leaves out a portion. This sample yields about 160,000 clones, of which around four fifths are seen a single time; 1.1% to 1.5% belongs to the top ten. CDR3 length: 19 residues. Germline values: CDR1 SNHLY, CDR2 FYNNEI. With V trimmed by 6 bases and J by 3 bases, 16 bases remained unmatched. The TCR sequence derives from a woman aged 30 to 39 in good health and CMV-seronegative. V is TRBV2 and J is TRBJ2-2, with 10 bases that match TRBD1. The sequencing input was PBMCs. In nucleotides, the CDR3 is TGTGCCAGCAGGGCCACCACAGACAGGGGGCGCGTGGACACCGGGGAGCTGTTTTTT. It translates to CASRATTDRGRVDTGELFF.